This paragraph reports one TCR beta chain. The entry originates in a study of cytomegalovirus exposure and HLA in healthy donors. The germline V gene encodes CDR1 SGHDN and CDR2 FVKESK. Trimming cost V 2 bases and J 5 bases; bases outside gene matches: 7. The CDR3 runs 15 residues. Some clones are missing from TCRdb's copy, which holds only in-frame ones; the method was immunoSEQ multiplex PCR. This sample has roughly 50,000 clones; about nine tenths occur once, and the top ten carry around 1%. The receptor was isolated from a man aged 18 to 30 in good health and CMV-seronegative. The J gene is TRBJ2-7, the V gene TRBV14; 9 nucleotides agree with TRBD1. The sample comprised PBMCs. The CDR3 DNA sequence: TGTGCCAGCAGCCAATGGCCGGACAGGGGCCACGAGCAGTACTTC. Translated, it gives CASSQWPDRGHEQYF. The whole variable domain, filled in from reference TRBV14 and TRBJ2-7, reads EAGVTQFPSHSVIEKGQTVTLRCDPISGHDNLYWYRRVMGKEIKFLLHFVKESKQDESGMPNNRFLAERTGGTYSTLKVQPAELEDSGVYFCASSQWPDRGHEQYFGPGTRLTVT.